Sequencing of this T cell receptor beta chain was carried out in a study of cytomegalovirus exposure and HLA in healthy donors. Study details: An early release of data contained about 85 million unique TCRs, which came from HLA-typed donors.

PCR employed 60 Vbeta and 13 Jbeta primers. TCRdb's copy holds only in-frame clones and misses some; the assay was immunoSEQ multiplex PCR. Among 90,000 to 150,000 clones listed, 6.5% to 9.5% were seen once. Remarks on this clone: Its antigen is unidentified.

The study's findings and limits: In vitro testing confirmed three CMV-associated chains as specific for CMV antigens. It was in a later analysis that TCR association rates were seen to vary by HLA locus, highest for DRB1 and lowest for HLA-C.

Germline loops: CDR1 SGHVS, CDR2 FNYEAQ. The CDR3 totals 16 residues. Trimming pared 3 bases from V and 0 bases from J, leaving 12 bases between. The chain has TRBV7-6 and TRBJ2-1; D perhaps matches TRBD1 (6 bases). This sequence originates from a middle-aged woman in good health and CMV-seropositive. Sequencing was performed on PBMCs. The DNA of the CDR3 is TGTGCCAGCAGCTTGGAAAGGACAGTCTCCTACAATGAGCAGTTCTTC. Translating it yields CASSLERTVSYNEQFF.